The rows below give T cell receptor beta chains drawn from one sample of a study of shared clonotypes between healthy human individuals. This table comes from immunoSEQ multiplex PCR, and its TCRdb copy is limited to in-frame clones, with some not included. The data show some 2.4 million clones, more than 85% seen once. Sequences were obtained from naive CD4+ T cells from PBMCs. The receptor set was obtained from a man between 18 and 29 years old in good health. Some clones in this sample may be carry-over from other donors' samples. Each CDR3 is given with its conserved first and last residue. The D gene is left open where the match is weak. Size values are once, few and many counts, or a class for expanded clones, and some rows have none.

d_gene	v_gene	abundance	j_gene	CDR3aa	CDR3nt
-	TRBV6-6	-	TRBJ2-1	CASNGAPRNEQFF	TGTGCCAGCAATGGAGCCCCCCGCAATGAGCAGTTCTTC
TRBD1	TRBV5-1	-	TRBJ2-5	CASSLQGAETQYF	TGCGCCAGCAGCCTACAGGGGGCGGAGACCCAGTACTTC
TRBD1	TRBV7-6	-	TRBJ2-5	CASSLVGTGGTKTQYF	TGTGCCAGCAGCTTAGTGGGGACAGGGGGCACAAAGACCCAGTACTTC
-	TRBV21-1	-	TRBJ2-7	CASSKEGGRVSYEQYF	TGTGCCAGCAGCAAAGAGGGCGGGAGAGTATCCTACGAGCAGTACTTC
-	TRBV14	-	TRBJ2-5	CASSQGIQTQYF	TGTGCCAGCAGCCAAGGGATTCAGACCCAGTACTTC
-	TRBV7-6	-	TRBJ1-3	CASSLGIAGNTIYF	TGTGCCAGCAGCTTAGGGATTGCCGGAAACACCATATATTTT
TRBD2	TRBV4-1	-	TRBJ2-2	CASSQVPSGSTGELFF	TGCGCCAGCAGCCAAGTACCTAGCGGGAGCACCGGGGAGCTGTTTTTT
-	TRBV19	once	TRBJ2-3	CASTPAESTDTQYF	TGTGCCAGTACCCCAGCGGAAAGCACAGATACGCAGTATTTT
-	TRBV7-3	-	TRBJ2-3	CASSLIGGTSTDTQYF	TGTGCCAGCAGCTTAATTGGCGGAACTAGCACAGATACGCAGTATTTT
TRBD1	TRBV5-4	-	TRBJ2-1	CASSLGGQGYNEQFF	TGTGCCAGCAGCTTGGGAGGACAGGGTTACAATGAGCAGTTCTTC
-	TRBV28	-	TRBJ2-3	CASSFFRRSDTQYF	TGTGCCAGCAGTTTTTTCAGGCGGTCAGATACGCAGTATTTT
TRBD1	TRBV15	-	TRBJ2-7	CATSGGQVTYEQYF	TGTGCCACCAGCGGGGGACAGGTGACCTACGAGCAGTACTTC
-	TRBV7-2	-	TRBJ1-1	CASSLFADKGFF	TGTGCCAGCAGCTTGTTCGCGGATAAGGGATTCTTT
-	TRBV2	-	TRBJ2-5	CASSREGGEVSSQYF	TGTGCCAGCAGCAGGGAGGGGGGGGAAGTCTCCTCCCAGTACTTC
-	TRBV6-5	-	TRBJ2-1	CASSPGPTLEQFF	TGTGCCAGCAGCCCGGGACCAACATTGGAGCAGTTCTTC